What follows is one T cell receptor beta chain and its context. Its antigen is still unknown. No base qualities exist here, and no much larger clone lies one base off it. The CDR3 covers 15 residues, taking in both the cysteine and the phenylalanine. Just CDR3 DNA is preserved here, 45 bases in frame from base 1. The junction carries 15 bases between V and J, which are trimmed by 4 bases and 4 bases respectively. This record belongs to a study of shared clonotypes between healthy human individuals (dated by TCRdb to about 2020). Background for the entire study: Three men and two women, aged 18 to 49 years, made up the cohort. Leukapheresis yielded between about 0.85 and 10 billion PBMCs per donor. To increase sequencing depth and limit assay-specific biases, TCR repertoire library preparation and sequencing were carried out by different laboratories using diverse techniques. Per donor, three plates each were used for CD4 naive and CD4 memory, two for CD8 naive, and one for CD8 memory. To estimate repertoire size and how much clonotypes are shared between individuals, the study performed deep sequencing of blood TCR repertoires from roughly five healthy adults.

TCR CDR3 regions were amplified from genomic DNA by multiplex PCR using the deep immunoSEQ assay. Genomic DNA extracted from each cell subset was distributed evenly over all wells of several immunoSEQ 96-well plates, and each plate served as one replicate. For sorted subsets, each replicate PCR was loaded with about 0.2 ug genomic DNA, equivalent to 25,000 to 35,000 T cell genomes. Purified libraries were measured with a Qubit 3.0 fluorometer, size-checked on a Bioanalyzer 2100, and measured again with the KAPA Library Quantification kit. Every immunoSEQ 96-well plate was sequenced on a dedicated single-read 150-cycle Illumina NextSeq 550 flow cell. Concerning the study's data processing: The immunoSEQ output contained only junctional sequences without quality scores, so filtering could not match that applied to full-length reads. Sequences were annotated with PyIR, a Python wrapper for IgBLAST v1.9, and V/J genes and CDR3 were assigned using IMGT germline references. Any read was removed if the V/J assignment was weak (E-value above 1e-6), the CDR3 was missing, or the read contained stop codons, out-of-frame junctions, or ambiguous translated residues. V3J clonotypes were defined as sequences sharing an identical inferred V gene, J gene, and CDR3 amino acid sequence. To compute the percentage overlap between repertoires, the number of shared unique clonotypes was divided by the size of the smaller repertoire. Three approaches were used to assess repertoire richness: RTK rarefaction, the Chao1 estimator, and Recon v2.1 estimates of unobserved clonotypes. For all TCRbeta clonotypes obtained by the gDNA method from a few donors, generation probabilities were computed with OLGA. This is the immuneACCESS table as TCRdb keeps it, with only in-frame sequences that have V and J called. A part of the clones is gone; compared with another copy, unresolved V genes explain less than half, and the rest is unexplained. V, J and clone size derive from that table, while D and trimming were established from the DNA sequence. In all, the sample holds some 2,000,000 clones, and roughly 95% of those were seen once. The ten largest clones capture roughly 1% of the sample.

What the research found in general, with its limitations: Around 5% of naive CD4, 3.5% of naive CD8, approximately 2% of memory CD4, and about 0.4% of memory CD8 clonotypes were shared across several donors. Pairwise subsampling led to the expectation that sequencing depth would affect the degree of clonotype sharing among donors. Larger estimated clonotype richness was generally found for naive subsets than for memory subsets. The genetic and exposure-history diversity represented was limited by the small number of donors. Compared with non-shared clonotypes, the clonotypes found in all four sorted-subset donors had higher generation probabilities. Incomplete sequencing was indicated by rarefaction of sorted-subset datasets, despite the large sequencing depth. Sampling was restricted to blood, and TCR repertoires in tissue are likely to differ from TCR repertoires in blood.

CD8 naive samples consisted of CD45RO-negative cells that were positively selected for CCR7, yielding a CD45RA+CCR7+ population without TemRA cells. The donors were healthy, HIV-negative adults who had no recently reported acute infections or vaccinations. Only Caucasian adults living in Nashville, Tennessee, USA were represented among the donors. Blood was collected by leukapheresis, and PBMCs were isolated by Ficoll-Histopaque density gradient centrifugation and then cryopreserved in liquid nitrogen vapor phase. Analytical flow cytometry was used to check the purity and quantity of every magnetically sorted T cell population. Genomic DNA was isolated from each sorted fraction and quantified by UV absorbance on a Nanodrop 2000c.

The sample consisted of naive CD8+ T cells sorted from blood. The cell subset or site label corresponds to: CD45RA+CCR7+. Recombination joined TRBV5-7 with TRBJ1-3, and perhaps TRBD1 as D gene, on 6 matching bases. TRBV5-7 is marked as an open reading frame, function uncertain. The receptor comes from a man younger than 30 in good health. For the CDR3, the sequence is CASSHPGVSGNTIYF. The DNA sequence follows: TGTGCCAGCAGCCACCCAGGGGTGTCCGGAAACACCATATATTTT.